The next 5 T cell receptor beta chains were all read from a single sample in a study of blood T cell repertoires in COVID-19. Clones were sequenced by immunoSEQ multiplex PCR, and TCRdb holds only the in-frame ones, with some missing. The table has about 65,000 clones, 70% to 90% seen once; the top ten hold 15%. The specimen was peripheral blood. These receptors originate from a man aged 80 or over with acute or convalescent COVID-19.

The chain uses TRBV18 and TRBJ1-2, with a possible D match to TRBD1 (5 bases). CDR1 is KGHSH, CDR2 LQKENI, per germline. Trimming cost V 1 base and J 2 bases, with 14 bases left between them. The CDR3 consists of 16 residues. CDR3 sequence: CASSPQSGRQNYGYTF. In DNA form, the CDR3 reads TGTGCCAGCTCACCACAGTCAGGGAGGCAAAACTATGGCTACACCTTC.

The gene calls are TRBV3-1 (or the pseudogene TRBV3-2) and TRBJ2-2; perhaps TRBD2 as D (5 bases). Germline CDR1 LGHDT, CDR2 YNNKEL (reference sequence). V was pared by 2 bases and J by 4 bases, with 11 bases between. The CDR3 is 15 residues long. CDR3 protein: CASSQLARGTGELFF. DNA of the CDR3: TGTGCCAGCAGCCAACTGGCCCGGGGCACCGGGGAGCTGTTTTTT.

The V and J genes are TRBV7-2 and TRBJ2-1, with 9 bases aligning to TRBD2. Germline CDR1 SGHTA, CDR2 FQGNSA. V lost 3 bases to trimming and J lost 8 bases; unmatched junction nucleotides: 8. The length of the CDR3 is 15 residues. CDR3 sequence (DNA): TGTGCCAGCAGCTTTTCTGCGGGGGGGTTCGATGAGCAGTTCTTC. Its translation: CASSFSAGGFDEQFF.

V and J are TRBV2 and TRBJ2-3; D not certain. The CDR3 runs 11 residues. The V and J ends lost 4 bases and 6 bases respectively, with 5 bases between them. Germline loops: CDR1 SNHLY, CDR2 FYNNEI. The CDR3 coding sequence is TGTGCCAGCAGTGCTATGGATACGCAGTATTTT. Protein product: CASSAMDTQYF.

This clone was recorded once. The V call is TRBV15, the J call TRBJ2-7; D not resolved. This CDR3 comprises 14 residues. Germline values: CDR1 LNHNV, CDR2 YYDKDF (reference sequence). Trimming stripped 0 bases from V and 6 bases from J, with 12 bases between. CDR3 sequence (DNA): TGTGCCACCAGCAGAGATCCCCTATCGGGCGAGCAGTACTTC. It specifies CATSRDPLSGEQYF. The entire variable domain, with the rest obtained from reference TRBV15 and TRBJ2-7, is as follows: DAMVIQNPRYQVTQFGKPVTLSCSQTLNHNVMYWYQQKSSQAPKLLFHYYDKDFNNEADTPDNFQSRRPNTSFCFLDIRSPGLGDTAMYLCATSRDPLSGEQYFGPGTRLTVT.